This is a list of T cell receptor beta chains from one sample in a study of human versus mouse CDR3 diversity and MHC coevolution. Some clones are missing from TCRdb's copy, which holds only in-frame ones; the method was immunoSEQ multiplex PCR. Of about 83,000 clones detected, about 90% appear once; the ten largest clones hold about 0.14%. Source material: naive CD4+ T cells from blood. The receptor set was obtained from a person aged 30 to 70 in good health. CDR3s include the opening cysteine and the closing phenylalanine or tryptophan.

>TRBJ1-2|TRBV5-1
CASSGGNYGYTF
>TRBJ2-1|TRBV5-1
CASSLASGGALDEQFF
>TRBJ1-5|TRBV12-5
CASAPFSLPGIYQPQHF
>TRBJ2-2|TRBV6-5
CASSYEGAGTGELFF
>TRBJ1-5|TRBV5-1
CASSLGGTGWGEPQHF
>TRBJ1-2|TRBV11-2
CASRRVARKPLNYGYTF
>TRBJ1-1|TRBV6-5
CASSGQGNTEAFF
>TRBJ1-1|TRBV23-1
CASSQVPQGRCGKNTEAFF
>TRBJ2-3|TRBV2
CASSGQGGTDTQYF
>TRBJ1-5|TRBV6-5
CASRRDSYSNQPQHF
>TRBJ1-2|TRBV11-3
CASSYPTGGDGYTF
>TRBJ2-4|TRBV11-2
CASSLGIEGGSNIQYF
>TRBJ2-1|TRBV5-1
CASSLVGQGGSSPMDEQFF
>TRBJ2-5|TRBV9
CASSVASGRETQYF
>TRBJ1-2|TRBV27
CASSLAGAYGYTF
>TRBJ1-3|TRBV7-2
CASSRQGTGNTIYF
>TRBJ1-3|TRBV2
CASTGVSGNTIYF
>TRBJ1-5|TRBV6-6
CASIHDRAASNQPQHF
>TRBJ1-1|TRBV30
CAWSVRAGTTEAFF
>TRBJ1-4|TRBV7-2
CASSLTLRGTANEKLFF
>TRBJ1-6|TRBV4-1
CASSQELQSYNSPLHF
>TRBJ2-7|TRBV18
CASSPLPNSYEQYF
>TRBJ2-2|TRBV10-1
CASSELNTGELFF
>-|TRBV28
CASSLGTVYEQYF
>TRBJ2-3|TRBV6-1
CASSEGLAGTTDTQYF
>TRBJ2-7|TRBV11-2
CASSPRLAGGKEQYF
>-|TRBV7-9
CASSLRGSYEQYF
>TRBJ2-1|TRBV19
CASSIRRAGGPHEQFF
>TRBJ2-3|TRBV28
CASTTPGGRAADTQYF
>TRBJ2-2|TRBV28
CASSYYTGSGGATGELFF
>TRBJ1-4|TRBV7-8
CASTRRTGGRTNEKLFF
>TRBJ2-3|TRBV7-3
CASSSIGGVTDTQYF
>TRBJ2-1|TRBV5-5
CASSLLAGNEQFF
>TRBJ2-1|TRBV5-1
CASSLISASGANEQFF
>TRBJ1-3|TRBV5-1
CASSSGQGITGNTIYF
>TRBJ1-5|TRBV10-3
CAVPRGDRGSDGNQPQHF
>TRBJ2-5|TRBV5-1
CASSLGDTQETQYF
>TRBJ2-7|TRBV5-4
CASSLVPAAGGLHEQYF
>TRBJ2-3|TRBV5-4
CASSLLVTGTDTQYF
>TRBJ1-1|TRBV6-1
CASSGTGPRTEAFF
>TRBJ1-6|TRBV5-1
CASSLTDRANSPLHF
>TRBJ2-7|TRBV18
CASSPAQGAHEQYF
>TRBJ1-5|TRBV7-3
CASSPQAGGFFSNQPQHF